The 28 T cell receptor beta chains reported below all come from one sample, sequenced in a study of blood T cell repertoires in COVID-19 (dated by TCRdb to the early 2020s). The library was produced with the immunoSEQ multiplex PCR assay. Not all clones reach the TCRdb copy of this immuneACCESS table, which keeps in-frame sequences only. Checked studies attribute under half of the gap to unresolved V genes and leave the rest unexplained. A total of roughly 60,000 clones appear in this sample, 81% of them only once. 15% of the sample rests with the top ten. Sequenced input: peripheral blood. The source of these receptors is an elderly man with acute or convalescent COVID-19.

This chain connects TRBV5-1 to TRBJ1-2, with 7 bases fitting TRBD1. CDR1 and CDR2 from the germline V gene are SGHRS and YFSETQ. Losses at the gene ends were 3 bases for V and 0 bases for J; bases not matched to a gene: 8. The CDR3 sequence is 16 residues long. The CDR3 loop reads CASSSGGQPANYGYTF. DNA for the CDR3: TGCGCCAGCAGCTCAGGGGGACAGCCCGCTAACTATGGCTACACCTTC.

The chain uses TRBV10-3 and TRBJ1-5; D is ambiguous. Trimming shortened V by 5 bases and J by 2 bases, and 7 bases separated the two germline ends. The germline gives CDR1 ENHRY, CDR2 SYGVKD. The CDR3 consists of 13 residues. DNA for the CDR3: TGTGCCATCAGTACTCAGGGCAATCAGCCCCAGCATTTT. This encodes CAISTQGNQPQHF.

The chain is built from TRBV5-1 and TRBJ1-1; a possible D gene is TRBD1 (6 bases). The CDR3 runs to 14 residues. CDR1 and CDR2 from the germline V gene are SGHRS and YFSETQ. V was cut by 2 bases and J by 1 base, with 9 bases left in between. The CDR3 reads CASSLQQGNTEAFF. DNA for the CDR3: TGCGCCAGCAGCTTACAACAGGGGAACACTGAAGCTTTCTTT.

A few counts support this clone. The chain combines TRBV18 with TRBJ1-3; 7 bases match TRBD1. This CDR3 has 14 amino acids. V dropped 6 bases and J dropped 2; count of bases not matched to a gene: 4. From germline, CDR1 is KGHSH and CDR2 LQKENI. The CDR3 region is CASSPGQAGNTIYF. Written as DNA, the CDR3 is TGTGCCAGCTCGCCTGGACAGGCTGGAAACACCATATATTTT. The full variable domain, in which reference TRBV18 and TRBJ1-3 provide the parts outside the CDR3, is NAGVMQNPRHLVRRRGQEARLRCSPMKGHSHVYWYRQLPEEGLKFMVYLQKENIIDESGMPKERFSAEFPKEGPSILRIQQVVRGDSAAYFCASSPGQAGNTIYFGEGSWLTVV.

The V and J genes are TRBV7-6 and TRBJ1-3; a weak D match, TRBD1 (6 bases). The CDR3 totals 15 residues. The germline V gene encodes CDR1 SGHVS and CDR2 FNYEAQ. V dropped 3 bases and J dropped 3 bases, with 12 bases sitting between them. CDR3 DNA sequence: TGTGCCAGCAGCTTTGCAGGGGATGGTGGAAACACCATATATTTT. This encodes CASSFAGDGGNTIYF.

This chain uses TRBV3-1 (or the pseudogene TRBV3-2) with TRBJ2-4, with a possible D match to TRBD1 (6 bases). V was pared by 0 bases and J by 7 bases, with 7 bases between. The CDR3 loop spans 13 amino acids. CDR1 LGHDT and CDR2 YNNKEL come from the germline V gene (reference sequence). The CDR3 reads CASSQERGNIQYF. In DNA, the CDR3 is TGTGCCAGCAGCCAAGAAAGGGGGAACATTCAGTACTTC.

This clone was detected only once. This chain links TRBV7-2 with TRBJ1-4; TRBD1 aligns across 10 bases. The CDR3 is made up of 15 amino acids. Germline V gene lookup returns CDR1 SGHTA and CDR2 FQGNSA. V lost 4 bases to trimming and J lost 8 bases; unmatched junction nucleotides: 7. The CDR3 sequence is CASSSRDRGFEKLFF. CDR3 coding DNA: TGTGCCAGCAGCTCGCGGGACAGGGGTTTCGAAAAACTGTTTTTT.

The V call is TRBV28, the J call TRBJ2-2, with 9 bases aligning to TRBD2. There are 14 residues in the CDR3. Germline-derived CDR1 and CDR2 are MDHEN and SYDVKM. The ends lost 6 bases at V and 7 bases at J; junction bases unmatched: 6. In DNA, the CDR3 is TGTGCCAGCAGGCGGGGGGGAACCGGCGGGGAGCTGTTTTTT. This translates into CASRRGGTGGELFF.

The gene calls are TRBV30 and TRBJ2-2, with TRBD2 matching 10 bases. This CDR3 is built from 15 residues. Germline V gene data show CDR1 as GTSNPN and CDR2 as SVGIG (reference sequence). With V trimmed by 5 bases and J by 2 bases, 5 bases remained unmatched. The CDR3 loop is CAWGSGGTNTGELFF. In DNA, the CDR3 is TGTGCCTGGGGTAGCGGGGGGACCAACACCGGGGAGCTGTTTTTT. The variable domain in full, completed from reference TRBV30 and TRBJ2-2, reads SQTIHQWPATLVQPVGSPLSLECTVEGTSNPNLYWYRQAAGRGLQLLFYSVGIGQISSEVPQNLSASRPQDRQFILSSKKLLLSDSGFYLCAWGSGGTNTGELFFGEGSRLTVL.

This chain links TRBV6-5 with TRBJ1-1; no clear D gene. In germline, CDR1 is MNHEY, CDR2 SVGAGI. Trimming shortened V by 7 bases and J by 2 bases, and 11 bases separated the two germline ends. The CDR3 runs to 13 residues. In nucleotides, the CDR3 is TGTGCCAGCACGGCGGGCCTTAACACTGAAGCTTTCTTT. Amino acids: CASTAGLNTEAFF.

This clone has a single count. Here the CDR3 DNA reads TGTGCCAGCAGCTTAGATAGGGGCAACACTGAAGCTTTCTTT. Its protein is CASSLDRGNTEAFF. The chain uses TRBV7-8 and TRBJ1-1, with D perhaps matching TRBD1 (5 bases). CDR1 and CDR2 (germline): SGHVS, FQNEAQ. The CDR3 covers 14 residues. V lost 1 base and J lost 2, with 8 bases in between.

This clone has just one count. The V call is TRBV24-1, the J call TRBJ2-3, with TRBD2 as a possible D gene (6 bases). This CDR3 is built from 15 residues. CDR1 KGHDR and CDR2 SFDVKD come from the germline V gene. V was shortened by 4 bases and J by 2 bases, with 12 bases between the two germline ends. CDR3 coding DNA: TGTGCCACCAGTGACCCGGAGGGGTCCACAGATACGCAGTATTTT. Protein product: CATSDPEGSTDTQYF.

The chain links TRBV15 to TRBJ2-3; the match to TRBD2 covers 7 bases. This CDR3 has 13 residues. Germline values: CDR1 LNHNV, CDR2 YYDKDF (reference sequence). The ends lost 0 bases at V and 14 bases at J; junction bases unmatched: 8. For the CDR3, the DNA is TGTGCCACCAGCAGAGAGCGAGCGGGGTATACGTATTTT. This gives the protein CATSRERAGYTYF. The full variable domain, completed using reference TRBV15 and TRBJ2-3, is DAMVIQNPRYQVTQFGKPVTLSCSQTLNHNVMYWYQQKSSQAPKLLFHYYDKDFNNEADTPDNFQSRRPNTSFCFLDIRSPGLGDTAMYLCATSRERAGYTYFGPGTRLTVL.

The rearrangement joins TRBV6-5 to TRBJ1-4; D is unresolved. V lost 7 bases and J 3 bases, leaving 6 bases between the germline ends. In germline, CDR1 is MNHEY, CDR2 SVGAGI. CDR3 size: 12 residues. Here the CDR3 DNA reads TGTGCCAGCAAACGGTCTAATGAAAAACTGTTTTTT. Its protein product is CASKRSNEKLFF.

The CDR3 region is CASSLRWVTEAFF. In DNA, the CDR3 is TGTGCCAGCAGCTTGAGGTGGGTCACTGAAGCTTTCTTT. The V and J genes are TRBV11-2 and TRBJ1-1; no clear D. Germline V lookup: CDR1 SGHAT, CDR2 FQNNGV. There are 13 residues in the CDR3. With 3 bases removed from V and 4 bases from J, the gap between germline ends came to 9 bases.

The J gene is TRBJ2-5, the V gene TRBV7-2; D uncertain. CDR1 is SGHTA, CDR2 FQGNSA, per germline. The CDR3 is 15 residues long. V lost 3 bases to trimming and J lost 0 bases, with 11 bases between them. CDR3 sequence (DNA): TGTGCCAGCAGCTTCCAGCCCGGGTACCAAGAGACCCAGTACTTC. Amino acid sequence: CASSFQPGYQETQYF.

The chain employs TRBV11-2 and TRBJ1-1; 9 bases match TRBD1. This CDR3 is 13 amino acids long. Looked up from germline, CDR1 is SGHAT and CDR2 is FQNNGV. J gave up 5 bases and V 8 bases, and 6 bases lay outside the gene matches. CDR3 sequence: CASRDREMTEAFF. CDR3 bases: TGTGCCAGCCGGGACAGGGAGATGACTGAAGCTTTCTTT. The full variable domain, in which reference TRBV11-2 and TRBJ1-1 provide the parts outside the CDR3, is EAGVAQSPRYKIIEKRQSVAFWCNPISGHATLYWYQQILGQGPKLLIQFQNNGVVDDSQLPKDRFSAERLKGVDSTLKIQPAKLEDSAVYLCASRDREMTEAFFGQGTRLTVV.

This sequence joins TRBV4-1 and TRBJ1-1; 8 bases are shared with TRBD1. In germline, CDR1 is MGHRA, CDR2 YSYEKL. J lost 0 bases, V lost 2 bases, and 5 bases had no gene match. This CDR3 has 16 amino acids. The CDR3 spells CASSQPGTGLNTEAFF. In nucleotides, the CDR3 is TGCGCCAGCAGCCAACCGGGGACAGGATTGAACACTGAAGCTTTCTTT.

The chain links TRBV2 to TRBJ1-1, with 8 bases matching TRBD1. The CDR3 consists of 12 residues. The V gene end was trimmed by 5 bases and the J gene end by 4 bases; junction bases not matched to a gene: 0. Germline assignment: CDR1 SNHLY and CDR2 FYNNEI. In DNA, the CDR3 is TGTGCCAGCAGTACAGGGGGCACTGAAGCTTTCTTT. Its translation is CASSTGGTEAFF.

The J gene is TRBJ2-1, the V gene TRBV30; no reliable D call. CDR3 length: 11 residues. CDR1 is GTSNPN and CDR2 is SVGIG in the germline V gene (reference sequence). The CDR3 region is CALFRYNEQFF. The CDR3, as DNA: TGTGCTCTTTTCCGCTACAATGAGCAGTTCTTC.

This clone was observed a few times. The chain links TRBV7-9 to TRBJ2-7; 8 bases map to TRBD1. Germline V gives CDR1 SEHNR, CDR2 FQNEAQ (reference sequence). V trimming: 4 bases; J trimming: 6 bases; junction bases outside the gene matches: 8. CDR3 length: 14 residues. Here the CDR3 DNA reads TGTGCCAGCAGCTATCCGGGACAGGCTTCCGAGCAGTACTTC. Its protein product is CASSYPGQASEQYF.

This clone was observed a few times. V gene TRBV5-1 combines with J gene TRBJ2-1; tentative D call: TRBD1 (6 bases). The germline gives CDR1 SGHRS, CDR2 YFSETQ. The V and J ends lost 7 bases and 0 bases respectively, with 14 bases between them. The CDR3 runs to 15 residues. The CDR3 DNA follows: TGCGCCAGCCGCCATGCGACAGGCTCCTACAATGAGCAGTTCTTC. It translates to CASRHATGSYNEQFF.

This clone came up once. The rearrangement links TRBV19 to TRBJ2-2; the D gene is possibly TRBD2 (5 bases). Trimming shortened V by 9 bases and J by 4 bases, and 12 bases separated the two germline ends. CDR1 is LNHDA, CDR2 SQIVND, per germline (reference sequence). The CDR3 has 13 residues. The CDR3 here is CASLPEGTGELFF. The CDR3 region has the DNA TGTGCCAGCCTTCCAGAGGGCACCGGGGAGCTGTTTTTT.

The chain combines TRBV5-8 with TRBJ2-7; 9 nucleotides agree with TRBD2. The junction had 1 base not matched to a gene; V was cut back by 0 bases and J by 3 bases. There are 14 residues in the CDR3. CDR1 and CDR2 (germline): SGHTS, YDEGEE. In DNA, the CDR3 is TGTGCCAGCAGCTTGGGGCGGGAGGGCTACGAGCAGTACTTC. Protein sequence: CASSLGREGYEQYF.

The chain has TRBV18 and TRBJ2-7; possible D gene TRBD1, 6 bases. V lost 6 bases and J lost 6, with 27 bases in between. This CDR3 has 17 amino acids. Germline CDR1 and CDR2: KGHSH and LQKENI. The CDR3 DNA reads TGTGCCAGCTCCACCACGGGGACAACCCCTTCGGGTGGCGAGCAGTACTTC. As protein: CASSTTGTTPSGGEQYF.

The chain links TRBV6-5 to TRBJ1-2, with 9 positions matching TRBD1. The CDR3 is made up of 13 amino acids. The J segment lost 5 bases and the V segment lost 6 bases, leaving 4 bases of the junction unmatched. Germline CDR1 MNHEY, CDR2 SVGAGI. The CDR3 nucleotides are TGTGCCAGCAGGTGGACAGGGGATTATGGCTACACCTTC. This sequence encodes CASRWTGDYGYTF.

CDR3 residues: CASSDTGKETQYF. CDR3 DNA sequence: TGTGCCAGTAGTGATACAGGGAAAGAGACCCAGTACTTC. V usage is TRBV19 and J usage is TRBJ2-5, with D tentatively TRBD1 (6 bases). The V end lost 5 bases, the J end lost 3 bases, and 10 bases lay between the germline ends. CDR1 and CDR2 from the germline V gene are LNHDA and SQIVND (reference sequence). CDR3 length equals 13 residues.

The V and J genes are TRBV6-1 and TRBJ1-4; D gene unclear. Per the germline V gene, CDR1 is MNHNS and CDR2 is SASEGT. V was cut by 1 base and J by 8 bases, with 17 bases left in between. This CDR3 region has 16 residues. CDR3 bases: TGTGCCAGCAGTGAAGAGTCTCTGGGCTTTGACGAAAAACTGTTTTTT. Amino acid sequence: CASSEESLGFDEKLFF.